The 7 T cell receptor beta chains given below trace back to one sample, sequenced in a study of cytotoxic CD8 clonotypes in ibrutinib-treated CLL. The method was immunoSEQ multiplex PCR; TCRdb's version includes in-frame clones alone and lacks a portion of them. The table includes about 50,000 clones, more than 55% detected once. The specimen was PBMCs, collected after 24 months of ibrutinib treatment. These receptors came from a human donor with chronic lymphocytic leukemia.

The chain uses TRBV11-2 and TRBJ2-7; TRBD2 is a possible D gene (5 bases). CDR1 SGHAT and CDR2 FQNNGV come from the germline V gene. This CDR3 has 15 amino acids. Trimming pared 3 bases from V and 6 bases from J, leaving 18 bases between. The CDR3: CASSFLLGEGGEQYF. The CDR3 DNA sequence: TGTGCCAGCAGCTTCCTTTTGGGTGAGGGTGGCGAGCAGTACTTC.

As DNA, the CDR3 is TGTGCCAGCAGAGCCACGGCGGATGTCTACACCTTC. This translates into CASRATADVYTF. The chain couples TRBV6-5 to TRBJ1-2; D is unresolved. Germline loops: CDR1 MNHEY, CDR2 SVGAGI. CDR3 length: 12 residues. Trimming left V 6 bases short and J 10 bases short, with 15 bases between.

The V and J genes are TRBV9 and TRBJ2-1; D might be TRBD2 (6 bases). Trimming removed 0 bases from V and 9 bases from J, with 19 bases in between. Germline CDR1 and CDR2: SGDLS and YYNGEE. CDR3 length: 16 residues. CDR3 coding DNA: TGTGCCAGCAGCGTAGGCGGTAGGGGAGGATTAGGTGAGCAGTTCTTC. Its translation is CASSVGGRGGLGEQFF.

This clone came up a few times. The chain recombines TRBV19 with TRBJ1-1; possibly TRBD1 for D (6 bases). V gave up 9 bases and J gave up 1 base, with 12 bases separating them. The V gene's germline CDR1 is LNHDA and CDR2 SQIVND (reference sequence). This CDR3 is built from 13 residues. In nucleotides, the CDR3 is TGTGCCAGCGAACCGGGACAGAACACTGAAGCTTTCTTT. Its translation is CASEPGQNTEAFF.

The V call is TRBV10-1, the J call TRBJ2-7; D is ambiguous. The CDR3 is 12 amino acids. CDR1 WNHNN and CDR2 SYGVQD come from the germline V gene (reference sequence). V was trimmed by 2 bases and J by 4 bases, leaving 6 bases between them. CDR3 in DNA: TGCGCCAGCAGTGAGACCCGGTACGAGCAGTACTTC. Translating it yields CASSETRYEQYF.

This rearrangement joins TRBV4-1 to TRBJ2-3; no clear D gene. Germline CDR1 reads MGHRA; CDR2 reads YSYEKL. Trimming pared 1 base from V and 2 bases from J, leaving 7 bases between. The length of the CDR3 is 14 residues. The CDR3 reads CASSQVPPTDTQYF. CDR3 bases: TGCGCCAGCAGCCAAGTTCCCCCCACAGATACGCAGTATTTT.

The chain joins TRBV19 to TRBJ1-1, with D unresolved. V lost 7 bases, J lost 5 bases, and 17 bases lay in between. This CDR3 contains 14 residues. CDR1 is LNHDA and CDR2 is SQIVND in the germline V gene (reference sequence). CDR3 residues: CASILVVGSTEAFF. CDR3 sequence (DNA): TGTGCCAGTATCCTGGTGGTAGGAAGTACTGAAGCTTTCTTT.